The T cell receptor (beta chain) under discussion was sequenced for a study of chronic HIV infection and antiretroviral therapy. A single record per CDR3 protein comes from TCRdb applying MiXCR to the 5' RACE reads. The data contain roughly 50,000 distinct CDR3 sequences, roughly 19% of them singletons. The CDR3 runs 17 residues. Trimming shortened V by 8 bases and J by 0 bases, and 20 bases separated the two germline ends. The specimen sequenced was peripheral blood. The TCR was taken from an adult who had HIV and had not received antiretroviral therapy, or was an uninfected healthy control (not recorded which). The chain uses TRBV12-3 or TRBV12-4 and TRBJ1-5, with D tentatively TRBD1 (6 bases). This CDR3 is CASRHTGAGGSNQPQHF. The CDR3 DNA is TGTGCCAGCCGCCACACGGGGGCCGGGGGTAGCAATCAGCCCCAGCATTTT.